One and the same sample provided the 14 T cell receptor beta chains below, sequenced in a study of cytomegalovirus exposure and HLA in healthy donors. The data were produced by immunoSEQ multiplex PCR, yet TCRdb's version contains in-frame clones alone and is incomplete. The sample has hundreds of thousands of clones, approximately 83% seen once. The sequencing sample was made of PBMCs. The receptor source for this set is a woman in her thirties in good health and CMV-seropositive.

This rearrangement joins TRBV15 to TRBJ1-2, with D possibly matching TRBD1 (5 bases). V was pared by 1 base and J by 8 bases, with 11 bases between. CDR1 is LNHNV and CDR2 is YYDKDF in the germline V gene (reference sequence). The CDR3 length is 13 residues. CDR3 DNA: TGTGCCACCAGCAGAGGGACATCGGAAGGCTACACCTTC. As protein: CATSRGTSEGYTF. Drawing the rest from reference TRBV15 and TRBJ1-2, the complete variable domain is DAMVIQNPRYQVTQFGKPVTLSCSQTLNHNVMYWYQQKSSQAPKLLFHYYDKDFNNEADTPDNFQSRRPNTSFCFLDIRSPGLGDTAMYLCATSRGTSEGYTFGSGTRLTVV.

The CDR3 reads CASSLTTGYYGYTF. The CDR3 nucleotides read TGTGCCAGCAGTTTAACCACAGGGTACTATGGCTACACCTTC. The chain recombines TRBV28 with TRBJ1-2; D is perhaps TRBD1 (6 bases). V was trimmed by 2 bases and J by 3 bases, leaving 10 bases between them. Germline V gene sequence: CDR1 MDHEN, CDR2 SYDVKM. The CDR3 consists of 14 residues.

CDR3 nucleotides: TGTGCCACCTCATCCCCGGCAGGGACGAACACCGGGGAGCTGTTTTTT. This gives the protein CATSSPAGTNTGELFF. V is TRBV11-3 and J is TRBJ2-2, with D possibly TRBD1 on 5 matching bases. The V gene lost 10 bases and the J gene lost 0 bases, with 18 bases spanning the gap. Germline-derived CDR1 and CDR2 are SGHNT and YENEEA. The CDR3 is 16 amino acids.

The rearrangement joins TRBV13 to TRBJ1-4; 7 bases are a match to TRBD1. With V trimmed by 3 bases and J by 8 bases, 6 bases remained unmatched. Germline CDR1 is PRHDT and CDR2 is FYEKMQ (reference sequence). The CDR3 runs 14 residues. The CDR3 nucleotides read TGTGCCAGCAGCTTGGGGACACAGGGGGAAAAACTGTTTTTT. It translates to CASSLGTQGEKLFF.

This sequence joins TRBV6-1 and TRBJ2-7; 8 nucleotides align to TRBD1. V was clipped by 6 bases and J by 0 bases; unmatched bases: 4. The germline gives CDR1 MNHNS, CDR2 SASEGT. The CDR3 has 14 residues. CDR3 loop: CASSLQGVSYEQYF. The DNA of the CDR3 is TGTGCCAGCAGCCTACAGGGGGTCTCCTACGAGCAGTACTTC.

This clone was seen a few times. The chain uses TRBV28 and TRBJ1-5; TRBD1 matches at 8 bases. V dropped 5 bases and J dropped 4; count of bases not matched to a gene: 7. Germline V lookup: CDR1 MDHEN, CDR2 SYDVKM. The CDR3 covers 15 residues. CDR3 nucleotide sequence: TGTGCCAGCAGTCCCCGTGGACAGGGAAATCAGCCCCAGCATTTT. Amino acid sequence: CASSPRGQGNQPQHF.

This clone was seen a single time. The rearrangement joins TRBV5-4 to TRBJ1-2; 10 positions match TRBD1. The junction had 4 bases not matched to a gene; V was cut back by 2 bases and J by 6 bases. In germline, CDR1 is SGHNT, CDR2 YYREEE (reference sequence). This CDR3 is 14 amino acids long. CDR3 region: CASSFQGQGHGYTF. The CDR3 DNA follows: TGTGCCAGCAGCTTCCAGGGACAGGGGCATGGCTACACCTTC.

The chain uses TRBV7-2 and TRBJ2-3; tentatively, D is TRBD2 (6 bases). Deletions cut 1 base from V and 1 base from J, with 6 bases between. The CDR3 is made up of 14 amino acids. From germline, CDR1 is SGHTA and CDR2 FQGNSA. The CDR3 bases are TGTGCCAGCAGCTTAGAGCGGGGCACAGATACGCAGTATTTT. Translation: CASSLERGTDTQYF.

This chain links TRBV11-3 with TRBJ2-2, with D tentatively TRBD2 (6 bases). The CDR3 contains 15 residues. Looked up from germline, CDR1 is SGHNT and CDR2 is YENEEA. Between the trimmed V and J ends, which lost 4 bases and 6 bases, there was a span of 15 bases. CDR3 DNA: TGTGCCAGCAGCTGGGTGCTAGCGAAGGCCGGGGAGCTGTTTTTT. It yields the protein CASSWVLAKAGELFF. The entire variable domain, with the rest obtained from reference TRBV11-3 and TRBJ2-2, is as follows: EAGVVQSPRYKIIEKKQPVAFWCNPISGHNTLYWYLQNLGQGPELLIRYENEEAVDDSQLPKDRFSAERLKGVDSTLKIQPAELGDSAVYLCASSWVLAKAGELFFGEGSRLTVL.

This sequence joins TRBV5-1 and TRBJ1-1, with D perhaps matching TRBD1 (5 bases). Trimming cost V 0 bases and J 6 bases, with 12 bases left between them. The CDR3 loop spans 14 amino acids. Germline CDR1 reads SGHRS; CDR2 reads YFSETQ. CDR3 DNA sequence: TGCGCCAGCAGCTTGGAGGCAGGGCCATCTGAAGCTTTCTTT. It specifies CASSLEAGPSEAFF.

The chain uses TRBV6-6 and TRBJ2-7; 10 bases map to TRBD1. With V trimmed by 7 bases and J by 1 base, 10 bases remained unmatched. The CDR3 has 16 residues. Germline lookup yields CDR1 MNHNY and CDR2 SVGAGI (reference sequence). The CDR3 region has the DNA TGTGCCAGCACTAAACGGACAGGGGGTAATTCCTACGAGCAGTACTTC. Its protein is CASTKRTGGNSYEQYF.

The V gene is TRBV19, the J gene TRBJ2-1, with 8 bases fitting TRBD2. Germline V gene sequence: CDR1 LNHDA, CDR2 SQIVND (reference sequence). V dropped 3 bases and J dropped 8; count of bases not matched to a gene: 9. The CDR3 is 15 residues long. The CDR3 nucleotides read TGTGCCAGTAGTATGTCCCCTAGCGGGTCTGATGAGCAGTTCTTC. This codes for CASSMSPSGSDEQFF.

In DNA form, the CDR3 reads TGTGCCAGCAGCTTGGTAGCTTCCTACGAGCAGTACTTC. Amino acids: CASSLVASYEQYF. The chain couples TRBV7-8 to TRBJ2-7; D is undetermined. CDR1 is SGHVS, CDR2 FQNEAQ, per germline. V shed 3 bases and J shed 1 base, with 7 bases lying between them. This CDR3 is built from 13 residues.

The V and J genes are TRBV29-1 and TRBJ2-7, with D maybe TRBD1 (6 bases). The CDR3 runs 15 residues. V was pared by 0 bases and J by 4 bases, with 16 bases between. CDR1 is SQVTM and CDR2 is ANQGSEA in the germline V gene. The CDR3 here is CSVEDLTGSRYEQYF. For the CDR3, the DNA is TGCAGCGTTGAAGACCTGACAGGTTCCCGATACGAGCAGTACTTC.